This T cell receptor (beta chain) was documented in a study of Ad26.COV2.S vaccination and SARS-CoV-2 variants. Study observations and caveats: Assessments of TCR breadth and depth may have underestimated the total T cell responses. After vaccination, reports described spike-specific CD8+ and CD4+ T cell responses as showing substantial breadth.

Germline CDR1 is MGHRA and CDR2 is YSYEKL. The CDR3 spans 14 residues. The V and J ends lost 5 bases and 3 bases respectively, with 11 bases between them. Sequencing was performed with immunoSEQ multiplex PCR; in TCRdb, only in-frame clones are kept and a portion is missing. In the table there are approximately 150,000 clones, about nine tenths of which are singletons. A word on this clone: What it binds is unknown.

The chain has TRBV4-1 and TRBJ1-5; D unresolved. This clonotype was sampled from a human donor who had recovered from COVID-19. The input for sequencing was peripheral blood, taken after recovery from COVID-19. CDR3 region: CASSRHAINQPQHF. CDR3 coding DNA: TGCGCCAGCAGCAGACACGCTATCAATCAGCCCCAGCATTTT.